This entry lists 31 T cell receptor beta chains sequenced from one sample in a study of early T cells in non-severe SARS-CoV-2 infection. From the 5' RACE reads, TCRdb called clonotypes with MiXCR, one entry per CDR3 protein. Of tens of thousands of distinct CDR3 sequences listed, more than 4.5% are singletons. The sample taken for sequencing was whole blood. The receptors were gathered from an adult who was a healthcare worker with PCR-confirmed SARS-CoV-2 infection or an uninfected control (not recorded which).

This clonotype showed up many times. The chain employs TRBV28 and TRBJ2-1, with D perhaps matching TRBD1 (6 bases). The ends were cut back, 5 bases at V and 1 base at J, with 12 bases in the middle. Per the germline V gene, CDR1 is MDHEN and CDR2 is SYDVKM. This CDR3 contains 15 residues. CDR3 bases: TGTGCCAGCAGTGGTCGGGACAAGTCCTACAATGAGCAGTTCTTC. Encoded protein: CASSGRDKSYNEQFF.

This clonotype appeared a single time. Relative to the germline gene, one junction end is altered; a read error may explain this. This sequence joins TRBV20-1 and TRBJ2-7, with 12 nucleotides matching TRBD2. The CDR3 covers 15 residues. Germline V gives CDR1 DFQATT, CDR2 SNEGSKA (reference sequence). CDR3 sequence reads: CSAGDGTSGPLEQYF. The DNA of the CDR3 is TGCAGTGCTGGAGACGGGACTAGCGGGCCTCTGGAGCAGTACTTC.

The chain recombines TRBV6-1 with TRBJ1-6, with D tentatively TRBD1 (5 bases). V was clipped by 6 bases and J by 9 bases, with 21 bases between them. In germline, CDR1 is MNHNS, CDR2 SASEGT. CDR3 length equals 16 residues. CDR3: CASREIRSRAGSPLHF. CDR3 sequence (DNA): TGTGCCAGCAGAGAGATACGGTCCAGGGCCGGTTCACCCCTCCACTTT.

This clonotype was picked up many times. J is TRBJ1-1 and V is TRBV20-1; tentatively, D is TRBD1 (5 bases). This CDR3 is built from 15 residues. Per germline, CDR1 DFQATT and CDR2 SNEGSKA (reference sequence). Trimming left V 3 bases short and J 5 bases short, with 19 bases between. The CDR3: CSARDRQYIVTEAFF. The CDR3 DNA reads TGCAGTGCTAGGGACCGACAGTATATAGTAACTGAAGCTTTCTTT.

This clonotype has ten or more counts. V gene TRBV18 combines with J gene TRBJ2-7; 7 bases line up with TRBD1. The CDR3 sequence is 15 residues long. J was trimmed by 4 bases and V by 3 bases; bases with no gene match: 9. Germline-derived CDR1 and CDR2 are KGHSH and LQKENI. This CDR3 is CASSPSKTGTYEQYF. Here the CDR3 DNA reads TGTGCCAGCTCACCGAGTAAGACAGGGACGTACGAGCAGTACTTC.

The chain joins TRBV20-1 to TRBJ1-6; TRBD1 is a possible D gene (5 bases). The CDR3 is 14 amino acids. Germline V gives CDR1 DFQATT, CDR2 SNEGSKA (reference sequence). V was clipped by 0 bases and J by 13 bases, with 16 bases between them. As DNA, the CDR3 is TGCAGTGCTAGAGATTCTTCAGGGCAGGCTCCCCTCCACTTT. Protein: CSARDSSGQAPLHF.

Concerning this clonotype itself: This clone may be a read error of a much larger clone one base away. The chain is built from TRBV7-6 and TRBJ2-3; 11 bases are a match to TRBD2. The germline V gene encodes CDR1 SGHVS and CDR2 FNYEAQ. Trimming at V came to 1 base and at J to 4 bases, leaving 13 bases not matched to a gene. There are 19 residues in the CDR3. CDR3 coding DNA: TGTGCCAGCAGCTTAGGAGGTCAGGCTAGCGGGAGGTTGGCAGATACGCAGTATTTT. Translating it yields CASSLGGQASGRLADTQYF.

This clonotype was picked up many times. The CDR3 region has the DNA TGTGCCAGCTCACCACCCGCCCCCAATGAGCAGTTCTTC. Translated, it gives CASSPPAPNEQFF. The V gene is TRBV18, the J gene TRBJ2-1; D call uncertain. V was shortened by 0 bases and J by 6 bases, with 6 bases between the two germline ends. The CDR3 runs to 13 residues. CDR1 and CDR2 from the germline V gene are KGHSH and LQKENI.

This rearrangement joins TRBV6-1 to TRBJ2-1; 7 positions match TRBD2. The germline V gene encodes CDR1 MNHNS and CDR2 SASEGT. This CDR3 is 14 amino acids long. V lost 8 bases and J lost 8; bases outside the gene matches: 12. The CDR3 spells CASFRTSDVHEQFF. The DNA of the CDR3 is TGTGCCAGCTTTCGCACTAGCGATGTCCATGAGCAGTTCTTC.

V gene TRBV12-3 or TRBV12-4 combines with J gene TRBJ2-1; a possible D gene is TRBD1 (7 bases). The CDR3 has 14 amino acids. Between the trimmed V and J ends, which lost 1 base and 14 bases, there was a span of 18 bases. CDR3 sequence reads: CASSLGDSVGGKFF. DNA of the CDR3: TGTGCCAGCAGTTTAGGGGACAGTGTCGGAGGGAAGTTCTTC.

This clonotype was observed at least ten times. The rearrangement joins TRBV4-3 to TRBJ2-1, with D perhaps TRBD2 (6 bases). V was clipped by 1 base and J by 0 bases, with 10 bases between them. In germline, CDR1 is LGHNA, CDR2 YSLEER. The CDR3 spans 16 residues. The CDR3, as DNA: TGCGCCAGCAGCCAAGTCGGGGGAAGCTCCTACAATGAGCAGTTCTTC. This gives the protein CASSQVGGSSYNEQFF.

Many counts were recorded for this clonotype. This chain connects TRBV7-6 to TRBJ1-1, with a tentative D call TRBD1 (6 bases). This CDR3 comprises 15 residues. Deletions cut 5 bases from V and 4 bases from J, with 17 bases between. CDR1 and CDR2 (germline): SGHVS, FNYEAQ. Written as DNA, the CDR3 is TGTGCCAGCAGCCAGGGGCAGGGTGTAAGCACTGAAGCTTTCTTT. Encoded protein: CASSQGQGVSTEAFF.

The chain couples TRBV11-2 to TRBJ2-2, with D possibly called TRBD1 or TRBD2 (6 bases each). V was clipped by 4 bases and J by 0 bases, with 9 bases between them. CDR1 and CDR2 (germline): SGHAT, FQNNGV. The CDR3 length is 15 residues. In DNA, the CDR3 is TGTGCCAGCAGCTCAAGGGGGGCGAACACCGGGGAGCTGTTTTTT. Protein: CASSSRGANTGELFF.

This clonotype was counted between two and nine times. Here the CDR3 DNA reads TGTGCCAGCAGACCGGGCACAGGGTACGAGACCCAGTACTTC. Protein product: CASRPGTGYETQYF. The chain couples TRBV7-2 to TRBJ2-5; possibly TRBD1 for D (6 bases). CDR1 and CDR2 (germline): SGHTA, FQGNSA. V dropped 6 bases and J dropped 5 bases, with 16 bases sitting between them. CDR3 length: 14 residues.

A few counts support this clonotype. The V call is TRBV4-2, the J call TRBJ2-2; 16 nucleotides line up with TRBD2. J gave up 5 bases and V 5 bases, and 14 bases lay outside the gene matches. Looked up from germline, CDR1 is LGHNA and CDR2 is YNFKEQ. CDR3 length: 20 amino acids. CDR3 sequence: CASSERLGLAGGPWTGELFF. Written as DNA, the CDR3 is TGTGCCAGCAGCGAAAGACTGGGACTAGCGGGAGGGCCTTGGACCGGGGAGCTGTTTTTT.

The J gene is TRBJ2-7, the V gene TRBV7-6, with D possibly TRBD2 on 5 matching bases. The V gene lost 5 bases and the J gene lost 2 bases, with 13 bases spanning the gap. The CDR3 covers 14 residues. Per the germline V gene, CDR1 is SGHVS and CDR2 is FNYEAQ. The CDR3 DNA reads TGTGCCAGCAGCCTATGGACTGAGGCCTACGAGCAGTACTTC. This translates into CASSLWTEAYEQYF.

This clonotype was seen repeatedly, ten times or more. V and J are TRBV6-5 and TRBJ2-3, with 7 bases that match TRBD2. The CDR3 runs 16 residues. V lost 6 bases, J lost 0 bases, and 9 bases stayed unmatched. Germline V lookup: CDR1 MNHEY, CDR2 SVGAGI. CDR3 protein: CASSLIAGSSTDTQYF. In DNA, the CDR3 is TGTGCCAGCAGCCTCATAGCGGGCTCTAGCACAGATACGCAGTATTTT.

This clonotype appeared many times. The chain links TRBV6-5 to TRBJ2-7, with TRBD1 matching over 8 bases. Trimming cost V 0 bases and J 2 bases; bases outside gene matches: 3. The CDR3 runs 15 residues. The germline gives CDR1 MNHEY, CDR2 SVGAGI. In nucleotides, the CDR3 is TGTGCCAGCAGTTACTCGACAGGGGCCGCCTACGAGCAGTACTTC. Its protein product is CASSYSTGAAYEQYF.

This clonotype occurred many times. For the CDR3, the DNA is TGTGCCAGCAGGTCGGGACAGTCCTACAATGAGCAGTTCTTC. This gives the protein CASRSGQSYNEQFF. The chain combines TRBV12-3 or TRBV12-4 with TRBJ2-1; 7 bases are shared with TRBD1. Trimming took 6 bases from V and 1 from J; bases not matched to a gene: 3. This CDR3 contains 14 residues.

This sequence joins TRBV7-2 and TRBJ2-5; D not resolved. The CDR3 contains 15 residues. Looked up from germline, CDR1 is SGHTA and CDR2 is FQGNSA. V was clipped by 1 base and J by 2 bases, with 11 bases between them. CDR3 protein: CASSLVKASQETQYF. Here the CDR3 DNA reads TGTGCCAGCAGCTTAGTCAAGGCTTCTCAAGAGACCCAGTACTTC.

This clonotype occurred many times. This sequence joins TRBV9 and TRBJ2-1, with 7 nucleotides matching TRBD1. This CDR3 contains 15 residues. The V and J ends lost 3 bases and 3 bases, in that order; junction bases with no gene match: 6. CDR1 and CDR2 (germline): SGDLS, YYNGEE. In nucleotides, the CDR3 is TGTGCCAGCAGCGACGGGACAGAGTACTACAATGAGCAGTTCTTC. Residues: CASSDGTEYYNEQFF.

V is TRBV6-2 or TRBV6-3 and J is TRBJ2-6; D ambiguous. CDR1 is MNHEY, CDR2 SVGEGT, per germline. CDR3 length: 15 amino acids. V lost 2 bases and J lost 0, with 5 bases in between. The CDR3 nucleotides read TGTGCCAGCAGTTACGTAGACTCTGGGGCCAACGTCCTGACTTTC. It codes for CASSYVDSGANVLTF.

This clonotype came up a few times. Written as DNA, the CDR3 is TGTGCCAGCAGCTTAACAGCGGGAGAGACCCAGTACTTC. Residues: CASSLTAGETQYF. V usage is TRBV7-2 and J usage is TRBJ2-5; D might be TRBD2 (6 bases). Germline assignment: CDR1 SGHTA and CDR2 FQGNSA. Trimming took off 2 bases at V and 4 bases at J, with 8 bases between the two ends. This CDR3 contains 13 residues.

The chain's CDR3 is CASSLGRDTEAFF. In DNA, the CDR3 is TGTGCCAGCAGTTTAGGCAGGGACACTGAAGCTTTCTTT. V usage is TRBV28 and J usage is TRBJ1-1, with D possibly TRBD1 on 5 matching bases. V lost 2 bases and J 3 bases, leaving 7 bases between the germline ends. CDR1 and CDR2 (germline): MDHEN, SYDVKM. This CDR3 is 13 amino acids long. The entire variable domain, with the rest obtained from reference TRBV28 and TRBJ1-1, is as follows: DVKVTQSSRYLVKRTGEKVFLECVQDMDHENMFWYRQDPGLGLRLIYFSYDVKMKEKGDIPEGYSVSREKKERFSLILESASTNQTSMYLCASSLGRDTEAFFGQGTRLTVV.

This clonotype has ten or more counts. The J gene is TRBJ2-7, the V gene TRBV6-5; D is unclear. Germline-derived CDR1 and CDR2 are MNHEY and SVGAGI. V lost 7 bases and J 1 base, leaving 11 bases between the germline ends. The CDR3 extends over 13 amino acids. The CDR3 sequence: CASTRKGSYEQYF. For the CDR3, the DNA is TGTGCCAGCACCCGGAAAGGGTCCTACGAGCAGTACTTC.

The V and J genes are TRBV29-1 and TRBJ2-5; no reliable D call. The germline V gene encodes CDR1 SQVTM and CDR2 ANQGSEA. V lost 7 bases to trimming and J lost 5 bases, with 5 bases between them. This CDR3 contains 9 residues. CDR3 protein: CSGRETQYF. CDR3 nucleotides: TGCAGCGGGCGGGAGACCCAGTACTTC.

By frequency in the sample, this clonotype is medium-sized. This chain joins TRBV7-6 and TRBJ2-1; 8 bases are a match to TRBD2. J was trimmed by 9 bases and V by 5 bases; bases with no gene match: 12. Germline CDR1 SGHVS, CDR2 FNYEAQ. There are 15 residues in the CDR3. The DNA of the CDR3 is TGTGCCAGCAGCCAAAATAGCGGGACACAAAGTGAGCAGTTCTTC. It is translated as CASSQNSGTQSEQFF.

The chain joins TRBV5-5 to TRBJ2-3, with 7 bases identical to TRBD1. The CDR3 runs to 15 residues. The V gene's germline CDR1 is SGHKS and CDR2 YYEKEE (reference sequence). The junction had 2 bases not matched to a gene; V was cut back by 1 base and J by 0 bases. The CDR3 sequence is CASSLTGASTDTQYF. The CDR3 DNA follows: TGTGCCAGCAGCTTGACAGGGGCTAGCACAGATACGCAGTATTTT.

In this sample, this clonotype turned up many times. The chain links TRBV27 to TRBJ2-7, with D uncertain. The germline gives CDR1 MNHEY, CDR2 SMNVEV (reference sequence). Trimming removed 4 bases at V and 6 bases at J, with 10 bases between. The CDR3 is made up of 12 amino acids. The CDR3 bases are TGTGCCAGCAGTTCCCATGACGGCGAGCAGTACTTC. Amino acids: CASSSHDGEQYF.

This clonotype was detected many times. The chain recombines TRBV29-1 with TRBJ1-1; no reliable D call. In germline, CDR1 is SQVTM, CDR2 ANQGSEA. The CDR3 has 10 amino acids. Trimming took off 7 bases at V and 4 bases at J, with 7 bases between the two ends. The CDR3 here is CSGEGTEAFF. In DNA form, the CDR3 reads TGCAGCGGGGAGGGCACTGAAGCTTTCTTT.

This clonotype showed up many times. The rearrangement joins TRBV7-9 to TRBJ2-5; D not resolved. This CDR3 is 12 amino acids long. The germline V gene has CDR1 SEHNR and CDR2 FQNEAQ (reference sequence). V was shortened by 3 bases and J by 4 bases, with 6 bases between the two germline ends. The CDR3 region has the DNA TGTGCCAGCAGCTTCGGTAGAGAGACCCAGTACTTC. This encodes CASSFGRETQYF.